This record looks at one T cell receptor beta chain sequence and its context. CDR1 GTSNPN and CDR2 SVGIG come from the germline V gene (reference sequence). After removal of 1 base from V and 3 bases from J, the junction contained 19 bases not matched to a gene. The CDR3 loop spans 20 amino acids. Produced via immunoSEQ multiplex PCR; TCRdb's table is partial and in-frame only. The table records about 22,000 clones, about 90% of them present only once. The data were obtained in a study of T cell changes during pregnancy in multiple sclerosis. The chain employs TRBV30 and TRBJ1-5; 9 nucleotides match TRBD1. Specimen: CD4+ T cells from peripheral blood mononuclear cells, collected in the third trimester of pregnancy. This sequence originates from a female donor in good health, enrolled as a control in a pregnancy study. The CDR3 coding sequence is TGTGCCTGGAGTGCGCTACAGGGGGCCGCCCCGGGACAGCACAATCAGCCCCAGCATTTT. Translated, it gives CAWSALQGAAPGQHNQPQHF.